This T cell receptor beta chain is from a study of cytomegalovirus exposure and HLA in healthy donors. Researchers ran the PCR with 60 Vbeta and 13 Jbeta primers. Only in-frame clones appear in the TCRdb table, and some are missing; sequencing was by immunoSEQ multiplex PCR. The table has 180,000 or so clones, 75% to 80% seen once; the top ten hold about 2.6%. Per germline, CDR1 MNHEY and CDR2 SMNVEV (reference sequence). This CDR3 region has 13 residues. V lost 0 bases to trimming and J lost 7 bases, with 6 bases between them. The chain recombines TRBV27 with TRBJ2-2; no definite D call. Sequencing used PBMCs. The receptor was derived from a female donor in good health and CMV-seronegative. CDR3: CASSLSYIGELFF. Here the CDR3 DNA reads TGTGCCAGCAGTTTATCGTACATCGGGGAGCTGTTTTTT.